This is a list of T cell receptor beta chains from one sample in a study of cytomegalovirus exposure and HLA in healthy donors. Profiled with immunoSEQ multiplex PCR; TCRdb holds only in-frame clones, not every one. The table records 120,000 to 150,000 clones, less than 90% of them present only once. Sequenced input: PBMCs. The receptors stem from a boy aged 2 to 10 in good health and CMV-seronegative. Both conserved end residues are part of each CDR3. D genes are given only for firm matches. Clone size, where shown, is once, few, many, or a class for clones that have expanded.

v_gene,j_gene,d_gene,abundance,CDR3nt,CDR3aa
TRBV7-3,TRBJ2-2,-,once,TGTGCCAGCAGCTTAACGAGGGAGAGGCTGTTTTTT,CASSLTRERLFF
TRBV6-1,TRBJ1-5,TRBD1,many,TGTGCCAGCAGGGGGACAGGGGGCAATCAGCCCCAGCATTTT,CASRGTGGNQPQHF
TRBV30,TRBJ2-7,-,-,TGTGCCTGTGGGTTCAGGGGTGTTGTCTACGAGCAGTACTTC,CACGFRGVVYEQYF
TRBV10-3,TRBJ1-1,TRBD1,-,TGTGCCATCAGCACCCGGACAGGGAGCACTGAAGCTTTCTTT,CAISTRTGSTEAFF
TRBV28,TRBJ1-1,-,-,TGTGCCAGCAGTGAACCCCACAAGACAGTTGAAGCTTTCTTT,CASSEPHKTVEAFF
TRBV5-6,TRBJ1-5,-,-,TGTGCCAGCAGCTTGGCTGGGCTTAGCAATCAGCCCCAGCATTTT,CASSLAGLSNQPQHF
TRBV9,TRBJ1-1,-,-,TGTGCCAGCAGCGTAGGCGGGGGTAGCGGGGCCACTGAAGCTTTCTTT,CASSVGGGSGATEAFF
TRBV7-2,TRBJ2-1,TRBD2,-,TGTGCCAGCAGCTTAGACGGGAGGGCGGGAAATGAGCAGTTCTTC,CASSLDGRAGNEQFF
TRBV9,TRBJ2-3,-,-,TGTGCCAGCAGCGGCACAGGGACCGATACGCAGTATTTT,CASSGTGTDTQYF
TRBV10-1,TRBJ2-2,TRBD2,-,TGCGCCAGCAGTGAGTTTCCGGGTGCAGGACTAGCGGGTTCCTCCGGGGAGCTGTTTTTT,CASSEFPGAGLAGSSGELFF
TRBV27,TRBJ2-2,TRBD2,-,TGTGCCAGCCGCGGGAGTGACACCGGGGAGCTGTTTTTT,CASRGSDTGELFF
TRBV6-5,TRBJ2-7,TRBD1,-,TGTGCCAGCAGTTACTCCGGACAGGGGGCAGTCGAGCAGTACTTC,CASSYSGQGAVEQYF
TRBV7-3,TRBJ2-1,-,-,TGTGCCAGCAGCTCGACACTAGGAGGCGATGAGCAGTTCTTC,CASSSTLGGDEQFF
TRBV2,TRBJ2-1,TRBD2,-,TGTGCCAGCAGTGCAGCGTGGGGACTAGCGGGGGGGAGCGGGCAGGATGAGCAGTTCTTC,CASSAAWGLAGGSGQDEQFF
TRBV29-1,TRBJ2-1,TRBD2,-,TGCAGCGTTGAAGATCAATCGGCTAGCGGAATAAACAATGAGCAGTTCTTC,CSVEDQSASGINNEQFF
TRBV5-4,TRBJ2-1,-,-,TGTGCCAGCAGATTGTCGGGGGGCGCCTACAATGAGCAGTTCTTC,CASRLSGGAYNEQFF
TRBV11-2,TRBJ2-3,-,-,TGTGCCAGCAGCGTTAGACAGACAGATACGCAGTATTTT,CASSVRQTDTQYF
TRBV5-6,TRBJ1-3,TRBD1,-,TGTGCCAGCAGCTTGGAACCCGGGACAGGGGCTGGAAACACCATATATTTT,CASSLEPGTGAGNTIYF
TRBV28,TRBJ2-5,-,-,TGTGCCAGCAGCTCCACTCGCCTGCTGAGTATGGAGACCCAGTACTTC,CASSSTRLLSMETQYF
TRBV11-3,TRBJ2-7,TRBD2,-,TGTGCCAGTACGCTAGCGGGACTCTCCTACGAGCAGTACTTC,CASTLAGLSYEQYF
TRBV6-5,TRBJ1-1,-,-,TGTGCCAGCAGTACATCCCCGACAGGGAACACTGAAGCTTTCTTT,CASSTSPTGNTEAFF